One sample yielded the 16 T cell receptor beta chains listed below, sequenced in a study of blood T cell repertoires in COVID-19. The assay was immunoSEQ multiplex PCR, and TCRdb's table has in-frame clones only and misses some. The sample shows 150,000 to 200,000 clones, 94% of them seen only once. The sequenced sample consisted of peripheral blood. These receptors all come from a man under 40 with COVID-19, enrolled during active disease.

V is TRBV12-1 and J is TRBJ2-5; the table's D call, TRBD2, was not checked against the DNA. TRBV12-1 is listed as a pseudogene. This CDR3 contains 17 residues. CDR3 residues: CASSSPPPAGDQETQYF. The CDR3, as DNA: TGTGCCAGCAGCTCACCGCCCCCAGCGGGGGACCAAGAGACCCAGTACTTC.

This sequence joins TRBV28 and TRBJ2-1; perhaps TRBD2 as D (6 bases). CDR1 and CDR2 from the germline V gene are MDHEN and SYDVKM. The length of the CDR3 is 15 residues. Trimming stripped 6 bases from V and 4 bases from J, with 16 bases between. In nucleotides, the CDR3 is TGTGCCAGCAGCCTTCGGTCTGGGGGGTACAATGAGCAGTTCTTC. It encodes CASSLRSGGYNEQFF.

The rearrangement uses TRBV4-1 and TRBJ2-7; a possible D gene is TRBD2 (7 bases). Trimming took off 3 bases at V and 3 bases at J, with 18 bases between the two ends. The germline V gene has CDR1 MGHRA and CDR2 YSYEKL. The CDR3 length is 16 residues. CDR3 sequence (DNA): TGCGCCAGCAGCCACCCCGGGAGGCAGGACAGCTACGAGCAGTACTTC. Its protein is CASSHPGRQDSYEQYF.

This chain connects TRBV3-1 (or the pseudogene TRBV3-2) to TRBJ1-6, with a possible D match to TRBD1 (5 bases). Trimming took off 6 bases at V and 13 bases at J, with 19 bases between the two ends. The CDR3 is 14 amino acids. CDR1 and CDR2 from the germline V gene are LGHDT and YNNKEL (reference sequence). The CDR3 sequence: CASRTGGGWSPLHF. CDR3 sequence (DNA): TGTGCCAGCAGAACCGGTGGGGGGTGGTCGCCCCTCCACTTT.

This clone was recorded once. Here the CDR3 reads CASSSTALPSTDTQYF. The CDR3 DNA reads TGCGCCAGCAGCTCCACCGCACTACCTAGCACAGATACGCAGTATTTT. This chain joins TRBV5-1 and TRBJ2-3; D is uncertain. V was shortened by 3 bases and J by 0 bases, with 14 bases between the two germline ends. Germline values: CDR1 SGHRS, CDR2 YFSETQ. The CDR3 is 16 amino acids.

Details on this clone: Other DNA sequences in the same sample also yield this CDR3. The genes are TRBV5-1 and TRBJ1-2; 11 bases are shared with TRBD1. The CDR3 is 14 residues long. Germline V gene sequence: CDR1 SGHRS, CDR2 YFSETQ. The V segment lost 0 bases and the J segment 7 bases; nucleotides outside the gene matches: 2. CDR3 loop: CASSLAGTGGGYTF. In DNA, the CDR3 is TGCGCCAGCAGCTTGGCTGGGACAGGGGGTGGCTACACCTTC.

This chain connects TRBV19 to TRBJ1-2; possible D gene TRBD1, 6 bases. The CDR3 contains 17 residues. Per germline, CDR1 LNHDA and CDR2 SQIVND (reference sequence). V was pared by 6 bases and J by 4 bases, with 24 bases between. CDR3 in amino acids: CASSHKMTGGLAYGYTF. CDR3 DNA: TGTGCCAGTAGCCATAAGATGACGGGGGGGCTTGCCTATGGCTACACCTTC.

The chain uses TRBV3-1 (or the pseudogene TRBV3-2) and TRBJ2-5; D might be TRBD2 (7 bases). The V end lost 0 bases, the J end lost 5 bases, and 13 bases lay between the germline ends. The CDR3 sequence is 15 residues long. Germline loops: CDR1 LGHDT, CDR2 YNNKEL (reference sequence). DNA of the CDR3: TGTGCCAGCAGCCAAGACGGGGGGCAGGAGGAGACCCAGTACTTC. Translation gives CASSQDGGQEETQYF.

The chain employs TRBV9 and TRBJ2-3, with 7 bases identical to TRBD1. This CDR3 comprises 16 residues. The V and J ends lost 4 bases and 2 bases, in that order; junction bases with no gene match: 10. Germline V gene sequence: CDR1 SGDLS, CDR2 YYNGEE. This CDR3 reads CASSFQGTASTDTQYF. The CDR3 DNA reads as TGTGCCAGCAGCTTCCAAGGGACAGCATCCACAGATACGCAGTATTTT.

This clone was seen more than once but under ten times. The gene calls are TRBV14 and TRBJ1-4, with D perhaps matching TRBD1 (6 bases). Germline V gene lookup returns CDR1 SGHDN and CDR2 FVKESK. The CDR3 totals 18 residues. Trimming cost V 0 bases and J 0 bases, with 14 bases left between them. CDR3 sequence reads: CASSQEGRRGATNEKLFF. The CDR3 nucleotides read TGTGCCAGCAGCCAAGAAGGGCGCAGGGGCGCAACTAATGAAAAACTGTTTTTT.

The chain joins TRBV27 to TRBJ1-2, with D possibly matching TRBD1 (6 bases). CDR1 MNHEY and CDR2 SMNVEV come from the germline V gene (reference sequence). Trimming took 2 bases from V and 8 from J, leaving 9 bases between them. CDR3 size: 12 residues. The chain's CDR3 is CASSLTGGGYTF. CDR3 bases: TGTGCCAGCAGTTTAACGGGGGGCGGCTACACCTTC.

The chain uses TRBV5-4 and TRBJ1-6; weak D call: TRBD1 (6 bases). There are 16 residues in the CDR3. With 0 bases removed from V and 8 bases from J, the gap between germline ends came to 15 bases. Germline CDR1 is SGHNT and CDR2 is YYREEE (reference sequence). CDR3 DNA: TGTGCCAGCAGCTTGGCAGGGGAGAGGTCCTATTCACCCCTCCACTTT. This sequence encodes CASSLAGERSYSPLHF. The full variable domain, rest sourced from reference TRBV5-4 and TRBJ1-6, is ETGVTQSPTHLIKTRGQQVTLRCSSQSGHNTVSWYQQALGQGPQFIFQYYREEENGRGNFPPRFSGLQFPNYSSELNVNALELDDSALYLCASSLAGERSYSPLHFGNGTRLTVT.

The table lists this clone with a count of one. J is TRBJ2-3 and V is TRBV13; 9 bases map to TRBD2. V dropped 3 bases and J dropped 4; count of bases not matched to a gene: 11. The CDR3 consists of 17 residues. CDR1 PRHDT and CDR2 FYEKMQ come from the germline V gene (reference sequence). The CDR3: CASSLGGLRGGPDTQYF. The CDR3 region has the DNA TGTGCCAGCAGCTTGGGAGGATTGCGGGGGGGCCCAGATACGCAGTATTTT. Full variable domain (remainder filled in from reference TRBV13 and TRBJ2-3): AAGVIQSPRHLIKEKRETATLKCYPIPRHDTVYWYQQGPGQDPQFLISFYEKMQSDKGSIPDRFSAQQFSDYHSELNMSSLELGDSALYFCASSLGGLRGGPDTQYFGPGTRLTVL.

The J gene is TRBJ1-5, the V gene TRBV28; 8 bases line up with TRBD1. Germline CDR1 is MDHEN and CDR2 is SYDVKM. The CDR3 has 15 residues. With 6 bases clipped from V and 2 bases from J, the junction kept 6 bases outside the gene matches. CDR3 nucleotide sequence: TGTGCCAGCAGGGGAACAGGGGGGGGCAATCAGCCCCAGCATTTT. As protein: CASRGTGGGNQPQHF.

V is TRBV9 and J is TRBJ1-4; D possibly corresponds to TRBD1 (6 bases). V lost 0 bases and J lost 3, with 6 bases in between. CDR3 length: 14 residues. In germline, CDR1 is SGDLS, CDR2 YYNGEE. Here the CDR3 DNA reads TGTGCCAGCAGCGTAGGGACAGCTAATGAAAAACTGTTTTTT. It translates to CASSVGTANEKLFF.

The chain recombines TRBV19 with TRBJ1-2; the D is unclear. V was pared by 10 bases and J by 2 bases, with 17 bases between. CDR1 is LNHDA and CDR2 is SQIVND in the germline V gene (reference sequence). The CDR3 spans 14 residues. This chain's CDR3 is CATQAGGLNYGYTF. CDR3 nucleotides: TGTGCCACTCAGGCGGGCGGCCTAAACTATGGCTACACCTTC.